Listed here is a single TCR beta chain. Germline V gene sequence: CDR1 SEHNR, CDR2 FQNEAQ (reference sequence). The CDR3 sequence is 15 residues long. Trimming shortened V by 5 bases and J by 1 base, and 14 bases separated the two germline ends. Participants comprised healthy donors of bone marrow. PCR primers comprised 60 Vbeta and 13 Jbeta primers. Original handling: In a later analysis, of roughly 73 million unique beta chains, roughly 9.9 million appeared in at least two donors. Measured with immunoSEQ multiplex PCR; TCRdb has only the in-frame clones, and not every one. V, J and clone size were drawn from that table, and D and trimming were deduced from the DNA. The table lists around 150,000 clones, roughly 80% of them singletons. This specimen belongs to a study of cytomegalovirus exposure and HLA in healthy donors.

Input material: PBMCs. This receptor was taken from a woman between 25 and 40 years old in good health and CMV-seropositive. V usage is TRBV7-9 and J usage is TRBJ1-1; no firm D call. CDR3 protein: CASSRSGYSNTEAFF. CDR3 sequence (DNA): TGTGCCAGCAGCCGCTCGGGGTATTCGAACACTGAAGCTTTCTTT.